One and the same sample provided the 17 T cell receptor beta chains below, sequenced in a study of cytomegalovirus exposure and HLA in healthy donors. Use of 60 Vbeta and 13 Jbeta primers characterized the PCR. Using immunoSEQ multiplex PCR, the repertoire was profiled, and TCRdb retains in-frame clones only, with some absent. The repertoire table contains about 33,000 clones. Source material: PBMCs. These receptors were obtained from a man aged 40-55 years in good health and CMV-seronegative.

The chain carries TRBV11-3 and TRBJ2-7, with TRBD1 matching over 11 bases. The V gene end was trimmed by 5 bases and the J gene end by 3 bases; junction bases not matched to a gene: 3. CDR3 length: 14 residues. Germline loops: CDR1 SGHNT, CDR2 YENEEA. DNA of the CDR3: TGTGCCAGCAGCCAGGGGACAGGGGGCTACGAGCAGTACTTC. This codes for CASSQGTGGYEQYF.

This chain uses TRBV29-1 with TRBJ2-3, with a weak D call TRBD1 (6 bases). Germline CDR1 and CDR2: SQVTM and ANQGSEA. The CDR3 is 12 amino acids. Trimming pared 4 bases from V and 4 bases from J, leaving 9 bases between. Here the CDR3 DNA reads TGCAGCGTTGGGTCAGGGGCAGATACGCAGTATTTT. It encodes CSVGSGADTQYF.

V and J are TRBV12-5 and TRBJ2-7, with D perhaps TRBD1 (6 bases). V lost 4 bases and J 5 bases, leaving 9 bases between the germline ends. Germline values: CDR1 LGHNT, CDR2 FRNRAP. There are 12 residues in the CDR3. CDR3 in amino acids: CASGYNRDEQYF. The CDR3 DNA follows: TGTGCTAGTGGTTACAACAGGGACGAGCAGTACTTC.

The V gene is TRBV7-9, the J gene TRBJ1-3; D gene unclear. V shed 7 bases and J shed 4 bases, with 14 bases lying between them. The CDR3 length is 14 residues. Germline lookup yields CDR1 SEHNR and CDR2 FQNEAQ (reference sequence). The DNA for the CDR3 is TGTGCCAGCACCCTGAGAAGGAGGGGAAACACCATATATTTT. This encodes CASTLRRRGNTIYF.

The chain has TRBV10-3 and TRBJ1-5, with D unresolved. Germline-derived CDR1 and CDR2 are ENHRY and SYGVKD. The V end was cut by 10 bases, the J end by 9 bases, with 10 bases between. There are 10 residues in the CDR3. The CDR3 loop reads CASPRRPQHF. The CDR3 bases are TGTGCCAGCCCACGGAGGCCCCAGCATTTT.

V and J are TRBV30 and TRBJ2-7; 11 bases line up with TRBD2. The CDR3 has 14 amino acids. Per the germline V gene, CDR1 is GTSNPN and CDR2 is SVGIG (reference sequence). V shed 3 bases, J shed 3 bases, and the junction held 4 bases outside the gene matches. The CDR3 loop reads CAWRKGTSGYEQYF. CDR3 nucleotide sequence: TGTGCCTGGAGAAAGGGGACTAGCGGCTACGAGCAGTACTTC.

The chain links TRBV19 to TRBJ2-7, with 9 bases identical to TRBD1. CDR3 length: 14 residues. From germline, CDR1 is LNHDA and CDR2 SQIVND (reference sequence). Trimming removed 7 bases from V and 5 bases from J; junction bases left unmatched: 9. The CDR3 DNA reads TGTGCCAGTAATACCGGGACAGGGTTCCACGAGCAGTACTTC. It codes for CASNTGTGFHEQYF.

This chain connects TRBV6-5 to TRBJ1-1; possibly TRBD1 for D (5 bases). Germline CDR1 and CDR2: MNHEY and SVGAGI. The CDR3 contains 15 residues. V shed 0 bases and J shed 7 bases, with 15 bases lying between them. CDR3 sequence reads: CASSYSTARVDEAFF. The DNA for the CDR3 is TGTGCCAGCAGTTACTCGACCGCCAGGGTCGATGAAGCTTTCTTT.

The rearrangement joins TRBV5-1 to TRBJ2-3; 9 bases map to TRBD2. Germline CDR1 reads SGHRS; CDR2 reads YFSETQ. This CDR3 has 15 residues. The ends lost 1 base at V and 0 bases at J; junction bases unmatched: 0. The DNA for the CDR3 is TGCGCCAGCAGCTTGACTAGCGGGAGCACAGATACGCAGTATTTT. Residues: CASSLTSGSTDTQYF.

The CDR3 region has the DNA TGTGCCAGCAGATTATTCAGGGACTCTGAGCAGTTCTTC. This translates into CASRLFRDSEQFF. This sequence joins TRBV2 and TRBJ2-1, with D tentatively TRBD2 (6 bases). Trimming stripped 6 bases from V and 9 bases from J, with 15 bases between. The CDR3 is made up of 13 amino acids. The germline V gene has CDR1 SNHLY and CDR2 FYNNEI.

By frequency, this clone is medium-sized. The rearrangement links TRBV4-3 to TRBJ2-1; 11 bases match TRBD2. Germline-derived CDR1 and CDR2 are LGHNA and YSLEER. V lost 0 bases and J lost 4; bases outside the gene matches: 8. There are 18 residues in the CDR3. DNA for the CDR3: TGCGCCAGCAGCCAAGATTGGGCTAGCGGGAGGAAGTACAATGAGCAGTTCTTC. Translated, it gives CASSQDWASGRKYNEQFF.

The chain couples TRBV11-3 to TRBJ2-3; a weak D match, TRBD1 (5 bases). This CDR3 has 15 residues. Germline-derived CDR1 and CDR2 are SGHNT and YENEEA. Trimming cost V 4 bases and J 2 bases, with 13 bases left between them. The CDR3 DNA follows: TGTGCCAGCAGCTCAGGGATGTTAATCACAGATACGCAGTATTTT. Translating gives CASSSGMLITDTQYF.

The rearrangement joins TRBV30 to TRBJ2-2; 7 bases align to TRBD2. Germline V lookup: CDR1 GTSNPN, CDR2 SVGIG (reference sequence). The CDR3 is 15 amino acids. The trim removed 1 base at V and 3 bases at J, leaving 5 bases unmatched. This CDR3 is CAWSDRGSDTGELFF. CDR3 sequence (DNA): TGTGCCTGGAGTGACCGCGGGAGCGACACCGGGGAGCTGTTTTTT. Full variable domain (remainder filled in from reference TRBV30 and TRBJ2-2): SQTIHQWPATLVQPVGSPLSLECTVEGTSNPNLYWYRQAAGRGLQLLFYSVGIGQISSEVPQNLSASRPQDRQFILSSKKLLLSDSGFYLCAWSDRGSDTGELFFGEGSRLTVL.

This chain uses TRBV7-9 with TRBJ1-1; tentative D call: TRBD1 (5 bases). The CDR3 loop spans 14 amino acids. V was shortened by 2 bases and J by 4 bases, with 11 bases between the two germline ends. Germline V gene sequence: CDR1 SEHNR, CDR2 FQNEAQ (reference sequence). CDR3 coding DNA: TGTGCCAGCAGCTTAAAGGGGATGGGCACTGAAGCTTTCTTT. Amino acids: CASSLKGMGTEAFF.

The gene calls are TRBV27 and TRBJ2-2, with D tentatively TRBD2 (6 bases). This CDR3 has 16 amino acids. The germline gives CDR1 MNHEY, CDR2 SMNVEV (reference sequence). Trimming removed 5 bases from V and 3 bases from J, with 16 bases in between. DNA of the CDR3: TGTGCCAGCAGTCCCCGACAGTGGGGGGACACCGGGGAGCTGTTTTTT. It is translated as CASSPRQWGDTGELFF.

V is TRBV5-1 and J is TRBJ1-4, with TRBD1 identical over 10 bases. CDR3 length equals 16 residues. The trim removed 4 bases at V and 6 bases at J, leaving 9 bases unmatched. Germline CDR1 reads SGHRS; CDR2 reads YFSETQ. The CDR3 reads CASSTNPGTGDEKLFF. Here the CDR3 DNA reads TGCGCCAGCAGCACAAATCCCGGGACAGGGGATGAAAAACTGTTTTTT.

The rearrangement links TRBV29-1 to TRBJ2-6, with a weak D call TRBD2 (6 bases). CDR1 is SQVTM, CDR2 ANQGSEA, per germline. The CDR3 has 14 amino acids. V lost 1 base, J lost 2 bases, and 6 bases lay in between. CDR3 region: CSVEAGAGANVLTF. The CDR3 bases are TGCAGCGTTGAAGCGGGAGCTGGGGCCAACGTCCTGACTTTC.